This T cell receptor (beta chain) was sequenced for a study of cytomegalovirus exposure and HLA in healthy donors. Study-wide context: The 120 or so validation repertoires were reported in a later analysis to have been generated on the same platform as the approximately 600 first-cohort repertoires. Study-wide results and limits: The tendency of first-cohort TCR clusters to co-occur in the approximately 110 validation repertoires was identified by a subsequent analysis. The study flagged 150 to 200 TCR beta chains as cytomegalovirus-associated. Three chains tied to CMV proved CMV antigen-specific in vitro.

Assay used: immunoSEQ multiplex PCR; TCRdb lists only in-frame clones, some missing. The sample carries 200,000 to 250,000 clones, about nine tenths recorded once. This clone has only a few counts. Its target is not known. Per the germline V gene, CDR1 is SQVTM and CDR2 is ANQGSEA. The CDR3 is 11 residues long. Trimming took 3 bases from V and 6 from J, leaving 8 bases between them. This sequence originates from a woman younger than 35 in good health and CMV-seropositive. The chain joins TRBV29-1 to TRBJ1-2; D gene unclear. Material for sequencing was PBMCs. The CDR3 DNA is TGCAGCGTTGATCGGGATGATGGCTACACCTTC. This sequence encodes CSVDRDDGYTF.